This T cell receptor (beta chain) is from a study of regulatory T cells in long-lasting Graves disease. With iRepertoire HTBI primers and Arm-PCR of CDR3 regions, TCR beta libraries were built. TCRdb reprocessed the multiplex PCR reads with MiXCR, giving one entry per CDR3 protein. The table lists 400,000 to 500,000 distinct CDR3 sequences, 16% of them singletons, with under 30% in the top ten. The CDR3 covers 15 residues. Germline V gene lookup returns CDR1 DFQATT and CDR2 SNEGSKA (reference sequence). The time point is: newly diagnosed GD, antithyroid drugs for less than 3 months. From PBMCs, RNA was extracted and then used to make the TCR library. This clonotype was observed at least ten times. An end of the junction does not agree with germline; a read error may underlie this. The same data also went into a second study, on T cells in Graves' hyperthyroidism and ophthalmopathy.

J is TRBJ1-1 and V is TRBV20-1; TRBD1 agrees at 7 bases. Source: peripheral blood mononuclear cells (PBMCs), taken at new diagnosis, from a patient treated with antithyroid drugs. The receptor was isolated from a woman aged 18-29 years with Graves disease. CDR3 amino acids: CSARGTEVLNTEAFF. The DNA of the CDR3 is TGCAGTGCCAGAGGGACAGAGGTTCTGAACACTGAAGCTTTCTTT.